The text below deals with one TCR beta chain. Its antigen is unknown. This record comes from a study of T cell responses to AZD1222 COVID-19 vaccine. Across the study: Second doses that came at about 4 or about 12 weeks were put together.

Study results and limitations: Clonal diversity was possibly underestimated; the donors were predominantly white British and more often female. Seropositivity was recorded at baseline in only a handful of AZD1222 recipients.

Clones were sequenced by immunoSEQ multiplex PCR, and TCRdb holds only the in-frame ones, with some missing. The sample lists roughly 120,000 clones; about 90% were seen once. The source was peripheral blood, collected on day 0 of AZD1222 vaccination. This TCR was recovered from an adult in good health.

The CDR3 coding sequence is TGTGCCAGCAGTTTACCGGGGGATACGCAGTATTTT. It encodes CASSLPGDTQYF. J is TRBJ2-3 and V is TRBV12-3 or TRBV12-4; the D gene is possibly TRBD2 (5 bases). The CDR3 contains 12 residues. Trimming took 2 bases from V and 6 from J, leaving 6 bases between them.